This T cell receptor beta chain was recovered during a study of blood T cell repertoires in COVID-19. Repertoires were generated with immunoSEQ multiplex PCR, while TCRdb's copy carries only in-frame clones and drops some. The sample holds around 210,000 clones; about 89% are singletons and the top ten take roughly 8.1%. This TCR came from a woman aged 18-35 years who had recovered from COVID-19. What was sequenced was PBMCs or T cells enriched from blood (not recorded which).

In DNA form, the CDR3 reads TGTGCCAGCAGCTTAACGTCCGGGGGGCCTACAGATACGCAGTATTTT. This encodes CASSLTSGGPTDTQYF. The chain is built from TRBV7-3 and TRBJ2-3; weak D call: TRBD2 (7 bases). Per the germline V gene, CDR1 is SGHTA and CDR2 is FQGTGA. This CDR3 spans 16 amino acids. Trimming left V 0 bases short and J 3 bases short, with 13 bases between.